The clone carrying this TCR beta chain was seen a handful of times. The CDR3 contains 17 residues. Trimming removed 0 bases from V and 5 bases from J; junction bases left unmatched: 10. CDR1 is MNHNY, CDR2 SVGAGI, per germline (reference sequence). In the original workflow: Sample TCR totals centred on a median of approximately 96,000, ranging roughly 23,224 to 700,000. TCRdb redid the calling of the RACE reads with MiXCR, one entry per CDR3 protein. TCRdb, rather than the study authors, made the V and J calls. In the table there are fewer than 100,000 distinct CDR3 sequences, about a tenth of which are singletons. The data were taken from a study of human T cells and chemical hapten exposure. Time point reported: patch test 3, about 24 weeks after DPC sensitization. Treatment reported: therapeutic diphenylcyclopropenone sensitization with weekly scalp DPC.

This clonotype originated in a woman in her thirties with alopecia areata. Some clones in this sample may be carry-over from other donors' samples. V is TRBV6-6 and J is TRBJ2-5; 9 bases match TRBD1. This specimen was whole blood, taken in connection with sensitization to the hapten diphenylcyclopropenone (DPC). In nucleotides, the CDR3 is TGTGCCAGCAGTTACTCGATTGGGAAACAGGGGGCTGAGACCCAGTACTTC. Translating it yields CASSYSIGKQGAETQYF.